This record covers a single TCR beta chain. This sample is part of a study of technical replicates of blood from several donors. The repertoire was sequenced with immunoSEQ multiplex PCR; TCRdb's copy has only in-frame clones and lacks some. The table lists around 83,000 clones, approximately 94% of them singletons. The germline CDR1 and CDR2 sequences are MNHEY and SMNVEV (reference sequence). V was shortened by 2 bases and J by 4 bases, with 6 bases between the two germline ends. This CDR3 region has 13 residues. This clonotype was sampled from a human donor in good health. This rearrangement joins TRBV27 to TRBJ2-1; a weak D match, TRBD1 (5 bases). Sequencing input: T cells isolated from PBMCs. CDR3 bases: TGTGCCAGCAGTTTACAGGGATACAATGAGCAGTTCTTC. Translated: CASSLQGYNEQFF.